The 21 T cell receptor beta chains listed next were all sequenced from one sample in a study of T cell responses to AZD1222 COVID-19 vaccine. TCRdb's table, derived via immunoSEQ multiplex PCR, lists solely in-frame clones and lacks some. This sample has about 150,000 clones, with about 89% found just once. The material was peripheral blood, obtained 28 days after the second AZD1222 dose. Receptor source: an adult who received the AZD1222 COVID-19 vaccine.

The chain recombines TRBV30 with TRBJ1-5; 7 bases line up with TRBD1. Trimming removed 0 bases from V and 7 bases from J; junction bases left unmatched: 12. The CDR3 runs 16 residues. Germline CDR1 GTSNPN, CDR2 SVGIG (reference sequence). CDR3 region: CAWSVRRQGVRQPQHF. DNA of the CDR3: TGTGCCTGGAGTGTACGTCGACAGGGCGTGAGACAGCCCCAGCATTTT.

The chain is built from TRBV7-2 and TRBJ2-2; D possibly corresponds to TRBD2 (5 bases). The CDR3 spans 15 residues. V was clipped by 2 bases and J by 0 bases, with 7 bases between them. Germline V CDR1 and CDR2: SGHTA, FQGNSA. This chain's CDR3 is CASSLTGSNTGELFF. The DNA for the CDR3 is TGTGCCAGCAGCTTAACGGGATCGAACACCGGGGAGCTGTTTTTT.

The CDR3 loop is CAWSVWGYGYTF. The CDR3 nucleotides are TGTGCCTGGAGTGTATGGGGCTATGGCTACACCTTC. The chain joins TRBV30 to TRBJ1-2; D is uncertain. Germline V gene lookup returns CDR1 GTSNPN and CDR2 SVGIG (reference sequence). The CDR3 is made up of 12 amino acids. The ends were cut back, 0 bases at V and 4 bases at J, with 6 bases in the middle.

This clone was seen only once. The rearrangement joins TRBV6-5 to TRBJ1-6; D unclear. The germline gives CDR1 MNHEY, CDR2 SVGAGI. V was trimmed by 4 bases and J by 4 bases, leaving 2 bases between them. The CDR3 spans 12 residues. The CDR3 DNA is TGTGCCAGCAGTTTATATAATTCACCCCTCCACTTT. Translating gives CASSLYNSPLHF.

The chain uses TRBV5-1 and TRBJ1-6; 7 nucleotides agree with TRBD1. Unmatched junction bases numbered 8, after V lost 4 bases and J lost 7 bases. Germline CDR1 and CDR2: SGHRS and YFSETQ. The CDR3 has 15 residues. The CDR3 loop reads CASSGPGTANSPLHF. For the CDR3, the DNA is TGCGCCAGCAGCGGGCCCGGGACAGCCAATTCACCCCTCCACTTT.

The CDR3 here is CASSEAGTRNYGYTF. Here the CDR3 DNA reads TGTGCCAGCAGTGAAGCTGGGACAAGAAACTATGGCTACACCTTC. The V call is TRBV2, the J call TRBJ1-2; D is perhaps TRBD1 (6 bases). The V and J ends lost 0 bases and 2 bases respectively, with 10 bases between them. CDR1 and CDR2 from the germline V gene are SNHLY and FYNNEI. The CDR3 has 15 residues. Full variable domain (outside the CDR3, taken from reference TRBV2 and TRBJ1-2): EPEVTQTPSHQVTQMGQEVILRCVPISNHLYFYWYRQILGQKVEFLVSFYNNEISEKSEIFDDQFSVERPDGSNFTLKIRSTKLEDSAMYFCASSEAGTRNYGYTFGSGTRLTVV.

In regard to this clone: The junction departs from germline at one end; a sequencing error may be responsible. The chain has TRBV2 and TRBJ1-2; 10 bases agree with TRBD1. The CDR3 has 14 residues. Germline lookup yields CDR1 SNHLY and CDR2 FYNNEI. CDR3 nucleotide sequence: TGTGACAGCGATCGGGACAGGGGCTACTATGGCTACACCTTC. Translation gives CDSDRDRGYYGYTF. Complete variable domain (other parts from reference TRBV2 and TRBJ1-2): EPEVTQTPSHQVTQMGQEVILRCVPISNHLYFYWYRQILGQKVEFLVSFYNNEISEKSEIFDDQFSVERPDGSNFTLKIRSTKLEDSAMYFCDSDRDRGYYGYTFGSGTRLTVV.

This chain joins TRBV29-1 and TRBJ2-3; D unresolved. Trimming stripped 1 base from V and 1 base from J, with 9 bases between. The CDR3 consists of 14 residues. CDR1 is SQVTM and CDR2 is ANQGSEA in the germline V gene. The CDR3 protein is CSVEVGWGTDTQYF. DNA for the CDR3: TGCAGCGTTGAAGTTGGATGGGGCACAGATACGCAGTATTTT.

The chain recombines TRBV18 with TRBJ2-7, with D tentatively TRBD1 (6 bases). Trimming took off 6 bases at V and 1 base at J, with 16 bases between the two ends. This CDR3 region has 15 residues. Germline CDR1 and CDR2: KGHSH and LQKENI. In DNA, the CDR3 is TGTGCCAGCTCCCCAAGCAGGGGTCTATCCTACGAGCAGTACTTC. It specifies CASSPSRGLSYEQYF.

V and J are TRBV29-1 and TRBJ1-2; no definite D call. Deletions cut 6 bases from V and 5 bases from J, with 16 bases between. From germline, CDR1 is SQVTM and CDR2 ANQGSEA. This CDR3 has 13 amino acids. The CDR3 is CSVSLLGSYGYTF. CDR3 nucleotide sequence: TGCAGCGTCTCCCTGCTGGGCTCGTATGGCTACACCTTC. The variable domain in full, with the rest retrieved from reference TRBV29-1 and TRBJ1-2, is SAVISQKPSRDICQRGTSLTIQCQVDSQVTMMFWYRQQPGQSLTLIATANQGSEATYESGFVIDKFPISRPNLTFSTLTVSNMSPEDSSIYLCSVSLLGSYGYTFGSGTRLTVV.

The chain recombines TRBV4-1 with TRBJ2-3; 11 bases are shared with TRBD2. The CDR3 is made up of 18 amino acids. Germline V gene sequence: CDR1 MGHRA, CDR2 YSYEKL. The ends lost 1 base at V and 0 bases at J; junction bases unmatched: 6. The CDR3, as DNA: TGCGCCAGCAGCCAAGGGCCTCTAGCGGGAGGAAGCACAGATACGCAGTATTTT. Protein product: CASSQGPLAGGSTDTQYF.

J is TRBJ1-3 and V is TRBV7-9, with 7 nucleotides matching TRBD1. Germline CDR1 is SEHNR and CDR2 is FQNEAQ (reference sequence). The CDR3 runs 16 residues. The V segment lost 6 bases and the J segment 9 bases; nucleotides outside the gene matches: 17. The CDR3 is CASRPLPGQTSPTIYF. CDR3 DNA: TGTGCCAGCAGACCCCTCCCGGGACAGACCTCTCCCACCATATATTTT. The variable domain in full, completed from reference TRBV7-9 and TRBJ1-3, reads DTGVSQNPRHKITKRGQNVTFRCDPISEHNRLYWYRQTLGQGPEFLTYFQNEAQLEKSRLLSDRFSAERPKGSFSTLEIQRTEQGDSAMYLCASRPLPGQTSPTIYFGEGSWLTVV.

The chain uses TRBV6-2 or TRBV6-3 and TRBJ2-1; D not certain. Germline V gives CDR1 MNHEY, CDR2 SVGEGT. The CDR3 totals 13 residues. The germline V and J ends were trimmed by 2 bases and 4 bases, with 6 bases remaining between them. The CDR3 region has the DNA TGTGCCAGCAGTTACGGCGAATACAATGAGCAGTTCTTC. Encoded protein: CASSYGEYNEQFF.

The chain employs TRBV6-2 or TRBV6-3 and TRBJ1-1; 7 bases map to TRBD1. V dropped 2 bases and J dropped 6; count of bases not matched to a gene: 6. The CDR3 length is 14 residues. Germline V gene lookup returns CDR1 MNHEY and CDR2 SVGEGT. CDR3 loop: CASSYRGQFPEAFF. The CDR3 region has the DNA TGTGCCAGCAGTTACCGGGGACAGTTCCCTGAAGCTTTCTTT.

The chain recombines TRBV2 with TRBJ2-1, with no clear D. CDR1 SNHLY and CDR2 FYNNEI come from the germline V gene. V was clipped by 10 bases and J by 11 bases, with 15 bases between them. This CDR3 is 11 amino acids long. CDR3 residues: CAKEVTNQQFF. The CDR3 DNA sequence: TGTGCCAAAGAAGTGACCAACCAGCAGTTCTTC.

The V and J genes are TRBV6-5 and TRBJ2-1; D remains unclear. CDR1 is MNHEY, CDR2 SVGAGI, per germline. V was cut by 6 bases and J by 8 bases, with 8 bases left in between. The CDR3 has 11 amino acids. CDR3 bases: TGTGCCAGCAGCCCAAGGGATGAGCAGTTCTTC. It codes for CASSPRDEQFF.

This clone was observed a single time. This chain connects TRBV2 to TRBJ2-4; TRBD1 aligns across 8 bases. The CDR3 runs to 18 residues. Unmatched junction bases numbered 13, after V lost 5 bases and J lost 1 base. Germline V gene lookup returns CDR1 SNHLY and CDR2 FYNNEI. The CDR3 region is CASSSDRGYNPAKNIQYF. The CDR3 region has the DNA TGTGCCAGCAGTTCTGACAGGGGTTATAATCCGGCCAAAAACATTCAGTACTTC.

The chain recombines TRBV5-4 with TRBJ2-2, with D possibly matching TRBD2 (5 bases). The ends were cut back, 0 bases at V and 6 bases at J, with 9 bases in the middle. The CDR3 length is 14 residues. CDR1 is SGHNT, CDR2 YYREEE, per germline (reference sequence). The CDR3, as DNA: TGTGCCAGCAGCTTGGGCCTAGCCCCCGGGGAGCTGTTTTTT. Its protein product is CASSLGLAPGELFF.

For the CDR3, the DNA is TGTGCCAGCTTGAGCTCTGGAAACACCATATATTTT. It specifies CASLSSGNTIYF. This chain joins TRBV3-1 (or the pseudogene TRBV3-2) and TRBJ1-3; D remains unclear. The CDR3 sequence is 12 residues long. Between the trimmed V and J ends, which lost 8 bases and 0 bases, there was a span of 5 bases. Germline CDR1 is LGHDT and CDR2 is YNNKEL (reference sequence).

The count of this clone is one. This chain joins TRBV5-1 and TRBJ2-5, with TRBD2 identical over 10 bases. The CDR3 is made up of 16 amino acids. With 0 bases clipped from V and 4 bases from J, the junction kept 6 bases outside the gene matches. Germline values: CDR1 SGHRS, CDR2 YFSETQ. CDR3 protein: CASSLGSRLAGETQYF. For the CDR3, the DNA is TGCGCCAGCAGCTTGGGGAGTCGACTAGCGGGAGAGACCCAGTACTTC.

This chain joins TRBV19 and TRBJ2-7; tentative D call: TRBD2 (6 bases). CDR1 and CDR2 from the germline V gene are LNHDA and SQIVND (reference sequence). Trimming left V 6 bases short and J 7 bases short, with 13 bases between. The CDR3 loop spans 12 amino acids. The CDR3 loop reads CASRPRGGEQYF. As DNA, the CDR3 is TGTGCCAGTAGACCAAGGGGAGGTGAGCAGTACTTC.